This T cell receptor beta chain derives from a study of cytomegalovirus exposure and HLA in healthy donors. 13 Jbeta primers and 60 Vbeta primers were used for the PCR. Libraries were prepared by immunoSEQ multiplex PCR; TCRdb keeps only in-frame clonotypes and omits some of them. The sample shows tens of thousands of clones, more than 60% of them seen only once. The CDR3 has 13 residues. J was trimmed by 7 bases and V by 6 bases; bases with no gene match: 7. CDR1 and CDR2 (germline): SNHLY, FYNNEI. Study-level results: Later analysis associated a missense DCLRE1C variant with TCR beta V- and J-gene trimming. Reports credit the classifier with highly specific, highly sensitive diagnosis of cytomegalovirus status. Fewer N-insertions (relative to the approximately 670-donor mean) were reportedly seen in an Asian-associated ancestry cluster in a later analysis.

In regard to this clone: Its specificity is not known.

The clonotype comes from a young man in good health and CMV-seronegative. The V and J genes are TRBV2 and TRBJ1-2; 8 nucleotides line up with TRBD1. The sequenced sample was PBMCs. The CDR3 loop reads CASRPTGEGGYTF. The DNA for the CDR3 is TGTGCCAGCAGGCCGACAGGGGAGGGTGGCTACACCTTC.